This T cell receptor (beta chain) was identified during a study of blood T cell repertoires in COVID-19. V was clipped by 0 bases and J by 5 bases, with 8 bases between them. Germline CDR1 is SGHNT and CDR2 is YYREEE (reference sequence). CDR3 length: 13 amino acids. This table comes from immunoSEQ multiplex PCR, and its TCRdb copy is limited to in-frame clones, with some not included. The repertoire holds about 160,000 clones, with 70% to 85% as singletons. This chain joins TRBV5-4 and TRBJ2-5; possibly TRBD2 for D (5 bases). Sequenced: peripheral blood. The sequence was collected from a man older than 75 with COVID-19, enrolled during active disease. CDR3 loop: CASSLGGWETQYF. Written as DNA, the CDR3 is TGTGCCAGCAGCTTGGGAGGGTGGGAGACCCAGTACTTC.